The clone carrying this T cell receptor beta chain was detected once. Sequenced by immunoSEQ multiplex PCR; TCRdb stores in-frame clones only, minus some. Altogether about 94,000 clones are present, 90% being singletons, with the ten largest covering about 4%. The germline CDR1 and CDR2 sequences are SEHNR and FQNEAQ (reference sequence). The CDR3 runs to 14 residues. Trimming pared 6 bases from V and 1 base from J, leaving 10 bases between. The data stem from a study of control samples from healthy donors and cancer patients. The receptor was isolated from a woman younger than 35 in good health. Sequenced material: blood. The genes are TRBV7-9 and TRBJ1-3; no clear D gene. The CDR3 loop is CASSPVRSGNTIYF. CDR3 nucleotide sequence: TGTGCCAGCAGTCCAGTTCGGTCTGGAAACACCATATATTTT.